Below, 8 T cell receptor beta chains from the same sample are listed, as sequenced in a study of naive and memory T cell subsets (dated by TCRdb to about 2017). Library preparation was by UMI-ligation and nested PCR. Sequencing used an Illumina MiSeq. The beta constant-region primer was an equimolar mix of two oligonucleotides covering both TRBC1 and TRBC2. Four rounds of PCR were used to amplify ligated cDNA, with nested alpha and beta constant-region primers being used together with the SP2 primer. TCRdb handled the public reads itself, with Q25 trimming in fastp and clone calling in MiXCR, and kept productive beta chains. Rows are combined by CDR3 protein, so each entry shows the most common genes and DNA. This sample lists tens of thousands of distinct CDR3 sequences; less than 20% were detected once. About 3.4% of the sample goes to the ten largest clones. Material: effector memory CD4+ T cells from blood. The cell subset or site label on this specimen signifies: effector memory, CD45RA- CD27-. The receptors stem from a human donor in good health.

The table lists this clonotype with many counts. The chain uses TRBV5-1 and TRBJ2-2; no reliable D call. From germline, CDR1 is SGHRS and CDR2 YFSETQ. V was pared by 2 bases and J by 6 bases, with 8 bases between. CDR3 length: 13 residues. CDR3 sequence: CASSLEGPGELFF. CDR3 DNA sequence: TGCGCCAGCAGCTTAGAAGGTCCCGGGGAGCTGTTTTTT. Complete variable domain (other parts from reference TRBV5-1 and TRBJ2-2): KAGVTQTPRYLIKTRGQQVTLSCSPISGHRSVSWYQQTPGQGLQFLFEYFSETQRNKGNFPGRFSGRQFSNSRSEMNVSTLELGDSALYLCASSLEGPGELFFGEGSRLTVL.

This clonotype is categorized as medium-sized. The chain combines TRBV24-1 with TRBJ2-1, with TRBD1 as a possible D gene (5 bases). The germline gives CDR1 KGHDR, CDR2 SFDVKD. The CDR3 totals 16 residues. The V end lost 3 bases, the J end lost 8 bases, and 19 bases lay between the germline ends. The CDR3 region has the DNA TGTGCCACCAGTGATCCGACCCGATTAGGGGCCGATGAGCAGTTCTTC. Translating gives CATSDPTRLGADEQFF.

In this sample, this clonotype turned up many times. The J gene is TRBJ2-2, the V gene TRBV6-5, with D unclear. The V and J ends lost 6 bases and 2 bases respectively, with 7 bases between them. The CDR3 loop spans 13 amino acids. The germline gives CDR1 MNHEY, CDR2 SVGAGI. CDR3 amino acids: CASRPGNTGELFF. For the CDR3, the DNA is TGTGCCAGCAGACCCGGTAACACCGGGGAGCTGTTTTTT.

Ten or more counts support this clonotype. The chain links TRBV29-1 to TRBJ2-7; 12 nucleotides agree with TRBD1. The germline CDR1 and CDR2 sequences are SQVTM and ANQGSEA. V shed 4 bases and J 3 bases; nucleotides not matched to a gene: 4. The CDR3 is made up of 14 amino acids. The CDR3 loop is CSVAGTGGFYEQYF. In DNA, the CDR3 is TGCAGCGTTGCGGGGACAGGGGGCTTCTACGAGCAGTACTTC.

A few counts support this clonotype. This chain joins TRBV28 and TRBJ2-1, with D tentatively TRBD1 (6 bases). V lost 6 bases and J lost 9, with 9 bases in between. Germline V CDR1 and CDR2: MDHEN, SYDVKM. CDR3 size: 11 residues. The DNA for the CDR3 is TGTGCCAGCAGCACAGGGTTTGAGCAGTTCTTC. This codes for CASSTGFEQFF.

This clonotype occurred many times. V is TRBV5-1 and J is TRBJ1-5; perhaps TRBD1 as D (6 bases). CDR3 size: 13 residues. Germline V gene lookup returns CDR1 SGHRS and CDR2 YFSETQ. The V end lost 8 bases, the J end lost 2 bases, and 11 bases lay between the germline ends. This chain's CDR3 is CARIRQGNQPQHF. CDR3 bases: TGCGCCAGGATCCGACAGGGCAATCAGCCCCAGCATTTT.

This clonotype was recorded a few times. V gene TRBV2 combines with J gene TRBJ1-1, with D possibly TRBD1 on 6 matching bases. V lost 8 bases, J lost 4 bases, and 14 bases lay in between. Germline V lookup: CDR1 SNHLY, CDR2 FYNNEI. The CDR3 runs 13 residues. Here the CDR3 reads CASSLDRVTEAFF. The CDR3 nucleotides are TGTGCCAGCTCCCTGGACAGAGTCACTGAAGCTTTCTTT.

This clonotype was counted at least ten times. The genes are TRBV2 and TRBJ1-5; no clear D. V lost 4 bases and J 5 bases, leaving 9 bases between the germline ends. Germline-derived CDR1 and CDR2 are SNHLY and FYNNEI. The CDR3 is 13 residues long. The CDR3 coding sequence is TGTGCCAGCAGTGTACAAATGTATCAGCCCCAGCATTTT. This codes for CASSVQMYQPQHF.